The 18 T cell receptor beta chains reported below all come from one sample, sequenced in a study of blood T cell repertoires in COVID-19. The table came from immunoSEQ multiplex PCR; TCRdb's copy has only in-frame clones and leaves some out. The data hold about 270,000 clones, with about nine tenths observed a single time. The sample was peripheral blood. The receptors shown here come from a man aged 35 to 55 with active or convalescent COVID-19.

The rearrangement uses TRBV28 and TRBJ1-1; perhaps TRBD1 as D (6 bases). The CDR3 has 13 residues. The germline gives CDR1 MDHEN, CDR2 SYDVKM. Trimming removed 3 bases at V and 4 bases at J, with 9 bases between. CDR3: CASSFLGGTEAFF. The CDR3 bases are TGTGCCAGCAGTTTTCTAGGGGGCACTGAAGCTTTCTTT.

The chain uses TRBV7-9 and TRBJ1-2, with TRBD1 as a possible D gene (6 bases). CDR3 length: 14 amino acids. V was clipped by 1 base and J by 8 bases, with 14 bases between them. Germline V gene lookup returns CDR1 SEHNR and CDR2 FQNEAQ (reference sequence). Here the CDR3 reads CASSLGVAGDGYTF. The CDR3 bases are TGTGCCAGCAGCTTAGGTGTGGCAGGGGACGGCTACACCTTC. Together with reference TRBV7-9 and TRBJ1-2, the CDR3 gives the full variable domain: DTGVSQNPRHKITKRGQNVTFRCDPISEHNRLYWYRQTLGQGPEFLTYFQNEAQLEKSRLLSDRFSAERPKGSFSTLEIQRTEQGDSAMYLCASSLGVAGDGYTFGSGTRLTVV.

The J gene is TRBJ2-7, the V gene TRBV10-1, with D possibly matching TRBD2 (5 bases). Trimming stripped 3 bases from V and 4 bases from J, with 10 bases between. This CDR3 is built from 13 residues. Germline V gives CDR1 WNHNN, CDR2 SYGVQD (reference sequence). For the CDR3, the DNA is TGCGCCAGCAGTGATTTTCGGGGTTACGAGCAGTACTTC. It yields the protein CASSDFRGYEQYF.

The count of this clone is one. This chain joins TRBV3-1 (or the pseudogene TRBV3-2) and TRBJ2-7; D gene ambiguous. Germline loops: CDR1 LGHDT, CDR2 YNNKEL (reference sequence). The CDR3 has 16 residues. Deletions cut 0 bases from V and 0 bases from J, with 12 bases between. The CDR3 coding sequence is TGTGCCAGCAGCCAAGATCTCTCGGGTCCCTCCTACGAGCAGTACTTC. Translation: CASSQDLSGPSYEQYF.

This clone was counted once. The CDR3 DNA is TGCGCCAGCAGCCCAGGCTGGACTAGTCCGGAGACCCAGTACTTC. Protein product: CASSPGWTSPETQYF. The gene calls are TRBV4-1 and TRBJ2-5; 7 bases line up with TRBD2. This CDR3 comprises 15 residues. The J segment lost 5 bases and the V segment lost 4 bases, leaving 10 bases of the junction unmatched. Germline CDR1 reads MGHRA; CDR2 reads YSYEKL.

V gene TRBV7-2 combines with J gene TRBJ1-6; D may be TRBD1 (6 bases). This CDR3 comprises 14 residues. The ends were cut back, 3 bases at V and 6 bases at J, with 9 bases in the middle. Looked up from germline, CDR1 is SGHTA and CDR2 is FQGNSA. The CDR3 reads CASSFRGSNSPLHF. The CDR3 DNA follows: TGTGCCAGCAGCTTCAGGGGCTCTAATTCACCCCTCCACTTT.

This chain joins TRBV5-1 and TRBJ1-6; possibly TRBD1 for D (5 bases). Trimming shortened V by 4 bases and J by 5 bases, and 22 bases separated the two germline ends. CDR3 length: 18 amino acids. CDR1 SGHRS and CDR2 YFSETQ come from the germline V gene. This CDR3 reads CASSPSGAHPFNNSPLHF. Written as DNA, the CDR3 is TGCGCCAGCAGCCCTAGCGGGGCGCACCCCTTCAATAATTCACCCCTCCACTTT.

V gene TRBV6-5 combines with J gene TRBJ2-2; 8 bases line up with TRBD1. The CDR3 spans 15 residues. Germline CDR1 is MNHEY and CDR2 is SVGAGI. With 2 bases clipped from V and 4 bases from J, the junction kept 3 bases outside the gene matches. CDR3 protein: CASSYGRGPTGELFF. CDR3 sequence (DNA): TGTGCCAGCAGTTACGGCAGGGGGCCCACCGGGGAGCTGTTTTTT.

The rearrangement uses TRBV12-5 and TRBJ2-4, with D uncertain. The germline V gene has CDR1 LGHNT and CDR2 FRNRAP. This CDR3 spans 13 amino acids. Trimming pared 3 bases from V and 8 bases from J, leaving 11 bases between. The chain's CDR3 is CASGFTGSHIQYF. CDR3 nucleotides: TGTGCTAGTGGTTTTACCGGGTCCCACATTCAGTACTTC. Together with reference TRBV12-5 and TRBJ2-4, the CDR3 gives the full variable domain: DARVTQTPRHKVTEMGQEVTMRCQPILGHNTVFWYRQTMMQGLELLAYFRNRAPLDDSGMPKDRFSAEMPDATLATLKIQPSEPRDSAVYFCASGFTGSHIQYFGAGTRLSVL.

In DNA, the CDR3 is TGCGCCAGCAGCTTGGTGGGGACTAGCGAACCCTACGAGCAGTACTTC. Translation: CASSLVGTSEPYEQYF. The chain is built from TRBV5-1 and TRBJ2-7, with 10 bases aligning to TRBD2. CDR1 is SGHRS and CDR2 is YFSETQ in the germline V gene. CDR3 length equals 16 residues. V shed 0 bases, J shed 2 bases, and the junction held 5 bases outside the gene matches.

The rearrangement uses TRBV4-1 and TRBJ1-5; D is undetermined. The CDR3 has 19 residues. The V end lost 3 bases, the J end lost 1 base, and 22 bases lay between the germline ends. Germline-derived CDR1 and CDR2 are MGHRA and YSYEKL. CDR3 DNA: TGCGCCAGCAGCCACGAACTAGGCAGGAACCGACTGAGCAATCAGCCCCAGCATTTT. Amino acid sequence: CASSHELGRNRLSNQPQHF.

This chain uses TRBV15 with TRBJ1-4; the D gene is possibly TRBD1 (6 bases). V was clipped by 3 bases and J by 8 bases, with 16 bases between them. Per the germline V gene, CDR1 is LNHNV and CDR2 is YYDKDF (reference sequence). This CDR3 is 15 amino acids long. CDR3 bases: TGTGCCACCAGCAGGACCAGGGGAGCTGGAGAAAAACTGTTTTTT. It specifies CATSRTRGAGEKLFF.

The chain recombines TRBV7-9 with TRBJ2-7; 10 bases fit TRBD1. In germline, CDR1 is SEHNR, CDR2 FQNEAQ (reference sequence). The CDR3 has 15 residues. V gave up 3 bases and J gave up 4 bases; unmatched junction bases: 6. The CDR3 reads CASSFGTGAEYEQYF. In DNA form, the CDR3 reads TGTGCCAGCAGCTTTGGGACAGGGGCCGAATACGAGCAGTACTTC.

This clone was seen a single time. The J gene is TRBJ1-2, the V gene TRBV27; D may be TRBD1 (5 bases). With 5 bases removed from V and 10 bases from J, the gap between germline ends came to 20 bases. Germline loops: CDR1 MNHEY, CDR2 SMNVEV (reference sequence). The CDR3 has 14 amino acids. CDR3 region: CASSSGTAIFYYTF. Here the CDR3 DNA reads TGTGCCAGCAGTAGCGGGACGGCGATCTTTTACTACACCTTC.

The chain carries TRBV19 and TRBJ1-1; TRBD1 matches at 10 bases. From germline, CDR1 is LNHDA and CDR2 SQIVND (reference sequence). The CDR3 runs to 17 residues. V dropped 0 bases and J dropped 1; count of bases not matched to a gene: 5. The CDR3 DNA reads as TGTGCCAGTAGTATAGATCTCGGACAGGGGGGGAACACTGAAGCTTTCTTT. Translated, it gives CASSIDLGQGGNTEAFF.

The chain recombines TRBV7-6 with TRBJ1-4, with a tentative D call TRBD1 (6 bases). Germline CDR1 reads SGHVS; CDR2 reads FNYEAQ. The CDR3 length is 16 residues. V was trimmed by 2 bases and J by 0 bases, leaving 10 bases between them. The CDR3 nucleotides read TGTGCCAGCAGCTTATCTCAGGGGACAACTAATGAAAAACTGTTTTTT. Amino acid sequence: CASSLSQGTTNEKLFF.

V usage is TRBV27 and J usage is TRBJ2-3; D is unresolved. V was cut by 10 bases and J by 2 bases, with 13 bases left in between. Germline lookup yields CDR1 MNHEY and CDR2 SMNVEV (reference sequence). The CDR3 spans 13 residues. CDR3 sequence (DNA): TGTGCCACCTCGGGTCTTGCCACAGATACGCAGTATTTT. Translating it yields CATSGLATDTQYF.

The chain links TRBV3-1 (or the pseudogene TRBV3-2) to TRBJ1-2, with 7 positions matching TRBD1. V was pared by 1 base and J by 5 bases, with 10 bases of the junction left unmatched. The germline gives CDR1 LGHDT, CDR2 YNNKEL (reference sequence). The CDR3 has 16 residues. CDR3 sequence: CASSQVGPGTDYGYTF. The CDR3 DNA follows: TGTGCCAGCAGCCAAGTGGGGCCCGGGACAGATTATGGCTACACCTTC.